Listed below are T cell receptor beta chains from one sample, sequenced in a study of T cells in Graves' hyperthyroidism and ophthalmopathy. Each CDR3 protein gets one entry after TCRdb re-called the multiplex PCR reads with MiXCR. The sample carries roughly 630,000 distinct CDR3 sequences, approximately 14% recorded once. Source material: blood. Receptors originate from a woman in her twenties or thirties with Graves' hyperthyroidism. Each CDR3 is given without its conserved first and last residue. Fields, in order: V gene, CDR3 protein.

TRBV20-1 | SAINQGGTEAF
TRBV6-2/TRBV6-3 | ASSYGGANEQF
TRBV29-1 | SVEGTGGTGTEAF
TRBV6-1 | ASTTGGANTEAF
TRBV12-3/TRBV12-4 | ASSLGGPSTDTQY
TRBV9 | ASSLLTGGVYNEQF
TRBV14 | ASSPIGTVMAYEQY
TRBV20-1 | SARKESSYEQY
TRBV11-2 | ASSHRTRWGHEQF
TRBV20-1 | SATSTSGRETQY
TRBV19 | ASSIQVLRGTDTQY